Presented here are 32 T cell receptor beta chains from one specimen sequenced in a study of blood T cell repertoires in COVID-19. TCRdb's copy holds only in-frame clones and misses some; the assay was immunoSEQ multiplex PCR. The table has around 300,000 clones, 88% seen once; the top ten hold about 3%. Sequencing was done on a sample of PBMCs or T cells enriched from blood (not recorded which). The receptors were gathered from a woman aged 50 to 65 who had recovered from COVID-19.

J is TRBJ2-3 and V is TRBV28, with a tentative D call TRBD2 (7 bases). V shed 5 bases and J shed 14 bases, with 20 bases lying between them. This CDR3 contains 13 residues. CDR1 is MDHEN and CDR2 is SYDVKM in the germline V gene. The CDR3 DNA reads TGTGCCAGCAGTCTGCCTAGCGGCCCCAGGGGGTATTTT. Translated: CASSLPSGPRGYF.

The chain recombines TRBV18 with TRBJ1-3, with D perhaps matching TRBD1 (6 bases). The V gene lost 3 bases and the J gene lost 4 bases, with 13 bases spanning the gap. The CDR3 has 15 amino acids. From germline, CDR1 is KGHSH and CDR2 LQKENI. CDR3 DNA sequence: TGTGCCAGCTCACCGACAGGCAGTATCGGAAACACCATATATTTT. Translated: CASSPTGSIGNTIYF. Full variable domain (rest looked up from reference TRBV18 and TRBJ1-3): NAGVMQNPRHLVRRRGQEARLRCSPMKGHSHVYWYRQLPEEGLKFMVYLQKENIIDESGMPKERFSAEFPKEGPSILRIQQVVRGDSAAYFCASSPTGSIGNTIYFGEGSWLTVV.

The chain combines TRBV2 with TRBJ2-3; possible D gene TRBD1, 6 bases. The CDR3 is 16 residues long. V lost 7 bases and J lost 2, with 19 bases in between. Germline V gene data show CDR1 as SNHLY and CDR2 as FYNNEI. The CDR3, as DNA: TGTGCCAGCAAGCCACCGGGACACAGAATCACAGATACGCAGTATTTT. This translates into CASKPPGHRITDTQYF.

This sequence joins TRBV7-3 and TRBJ2-2; D not certain. Germline V gives CDR1 SGHTA, CDR2 FQGTGA. V was clipped by 2 bases and J by 0 bases, with 4 bases between them. CDR3 length: 14 amino acids. CDR3 sequence (DNA): TGTGCCAGCAGCTTACTAGCGAACACCGGGGAGCTGTTTTTT. Translated, it gives CASSLLANTGELFF. Full variable domain (outside the CDR3, taken from reference TRBV7-3 and TRBJ2-2): GAGVSQTPSNKVTEKGKYVELRCDPISGHTALYWYRQSLGQGPEFLIYFQGTGAADDSGLPNDRFFAVRPEGSVSTLKIQRTERGDSAVYLCASSLLANTGELFFGEGSRLTVL.

J is TRBJ2-2 and V is TRBV30, with 7 bases fitting TRBD2. CDR1 and CDR2 (germline): GTSNPN, SVGIG (reference sequence). The CDR3 consists of 14 residues. Losses at the gene ends were 4 bases for V and 3 bases for J; bases not matched to a gene: 5. In nucleotides, the CDR3 is TGTGCCTGGAAGCGGGGACTGCACACCGGGGAGCTGTTTTTT. Translated, it gives CAWKRGLHTGELFF.

This chain connects TRBV24-1 to TRBJ1-2; 7 bases map to TRBD1. V was pared by 4 bases and J by 7 bases, with 8 bases of the junction left unmatched. The CDR3 is made up of 14 amino acids. Germline V gene lookup returns CDR1 KGHDR and CDR2 SFDVKD. The CDR3 sequence: CATSESDRARGYTF. The CDR3 nucleotides read TGTGCCACCAGTGAAAGTGACAGGGCGCGTGGCTACACCTTC.

This clone was seen a single time. The chain couples TRBV28 to TRBJ1-2; 10 positions match TRBD1. Trimming removed 8 bases from V and 7 bases from J; junction bases left unmatched: 7. Germline lookup yields CDR1 MDHEN and CDR2 SYDVKM. The CDR3 is 13 residues long. CDR3 nucleotides: TGTGCCAGCGAGGACAGGGGGGAATTTGGCTACACCTTC. Translating gives CASEDRGEFGYTF.

This CDR3 reads CASSWNAGNQPQHF. The CDR3 region has the DNA TGTGCCAGCAGCTGGAACGCGGGGAATCAGCCCCAGCATTTT. The genes are TRBV5-5 and TRBJ1-5; D call uncertain. Germline loops: CDR1 SGHKS, CDR2 YYEKEE (reference sequence). V was clipped by 3 bases and J by 4 bases, with 11 bases between them. CDR3 length equals 14 residues.

The V gene is TRBV14, the J gene TRBJ1-5, with D possibly matching TRBD1 (5 bases). Germline V CDR1 and CDR2: SGHDN, FVKESK. V was clipped by 1 base and J by 10 bases, with 11 bases between them. The CDR3 length is 13 residues. The CDR3 bases are TGTGCCAGCAGCCAAGCCCTGGGGCTCCCCCAGCATTTT. It translates to CASSQALGLPQHF.

This chain joins TRBV7-9 and TRBJ1-1; possible D gene TRBD1, 5 bases. The CDR3 runs to 15 residues. Looked up from germline, CDR1 is SEHNR and CDR2 is FQNEAQ (reference sequence). V was clipped by 5 bases and J by 1 base, with 14 bases between them. CDR3: CASSPFSGKNTEAFF. The CDR3 nucleotides read TGTGCCAGCAGCCCCTTTTCAGGGAAGAACACTGAAGCTTTCTTT.

The genes are TRBV2 and TRBJ1-5; D is undetermined. V lost 2 bases and J 16 bases, leaving 18 bases between the germline ends. Germline assignment: CDR1 SNHLY and CDR2 FYNNEI. The CDR3 has 13 amino acids. CDR3 region: CASSEFERGTVHF. CDR3 DNA sequence: TGTGCCAGCAGTGAATTTGAACGAGGCACGGTCCATTTT.

This clone was seen more than once but under ten times. V and J are TRBV19 and TRBJ2-2; the match to TRBD2 covers 11 bases. Germline loops: CDR1 LNHDA, CDR2 SQIVND (reference sequence). With 5 bases clipped from V and 10 bases from J, the junction kept 27 bases outside the gene matches. The CDR3 contains 21 residues. The CDR3 bases are TGTGCCAGTAGTTTGGGTCGACGGACGGGGGGAAGCACTAGCGGGAGATTGGAGCTGTTTTTT. Its protein product is CASSLGRRTGGSTSGRLELFF.

The rearrangement uses TRBV6-5 and TRBJ1-1; no reliable D call. Germline loops: CDR1 MNHEY, CDR2 SVGAGI. Trimming left V 6 bases short and J 1 base short, with 12 bases between. The CDR3 length is 14 residues. CDR3 amino acids: CASRYSFQNTEAFF. CDR3 nucleotide sequence: TGTGCCAGCAGGTACAGCTTTCAGAACACTGAAGCTTTCTTT.

The chain combines TRBV5-1 with TRBJ2-7; 11 bases map to TRBD2. The V gene's germline CDR1 is SGHRS and CDR2 YFSETQ. V lost 1 base to trimming and J lost 6 bases; unmatched junction nucleotides: 3. The CDR3 runs to 14 residues. The CDR3 region is CASSLTSGSVEQYF. The CDR3 DNA follows: TGCGCCAGCAGCTTGACTAGCGGGAGTGTCGAGCAGTACTTC.

This clone was picked up a small number of times. V and J are TRBV28 and TRBJ1-2; D is possibly TRBD1 (5 bases). The CDR3 sequence is 13 residues long. Trimming pared 6 bases from V and 2 bases from J, leaving 10 bases between. Germline CDR1 and CDR2: MDHEN and SYDVKM. This CDR3 is CASRKTVNYGYTF. The CDR3 region has the DNA TGTGCCAGCAGGAAGACAGTGAACTATGGCTACACCTTC.

This clone has just one count. This chain links TRBV5-1 with TRBJ2-2; TRBD1 matches 8 bases. V dropped 3 bases and J dropped 4; count of bases not matched to a gene: 2. CDR1 and CDR2 (germline): SGHRS, YFSETQ. This CDR3 contains 14 residues. CDR3 bases: TGCGCCAGCAGCTCGACAGGGGCCACCGGGGAGCTGTTTTTT. The encoded protein is CASSSTGATGELFF.

This clone occurred a few times. The V and J genes are TRBV4-2 and TRBJ2-7; the match to TRBD2 covers 11 bases. This CDR3 is 14 amino acids long. Germline V lookup: CDR1 LGHNA, CDR2 YNFKEQ. Trimming removed 4 bases from V and 4 bases from J; junction bases left unmatched: 3. The CDR3 region is CASSLSGRVYEQYF. The CDR3, as DNA: TGTGCCAGCAGCCTTAGCGGGAGGGTGTACGAGCAGTACTTC.

The chain links TRBV19 to TRBJ1-2; a possible D gene is TRBD1 (6 bases). Trimming stripped 9 bases from V and 1 base from J, with 21 bases between. The CDR3 runs to 16 residues. Germline CDR1 is LNHDA and CDR2 is SQIVND (reference sequence). DNA for the CDR3: TGTGCCAGCCATCCCCAAATCACAGGGATTAACTATGGCTACACCTTC. Translation gives CASHPQITGINYGYTF. Together with reference TRBV19 and TRBJ1-2, the CDR3 gives the full variable domain: DGGITQSPKYLFRKEGQNVTLSCEQNLNHDAMYWYRQDPGQGLRLIYYSQIVNDFQKGDIAEGYSVSREKKESFPLTVTSAQKNPTAFYLCASHPQITGINYGYTFGSGTRLTVV.

The V and J genes are TRBV7-2 and TRBJ2-3; D call uncertain. V was trimmed by 4 bases and J by 4 bases, leaving 9 bases between them. In germline, CDR1 is SGHTA, CDR2 FQGNSA. The CDR3 has 13 amino acids. The CDR3 reads CASSSYSPDTQYF. The CDR3 DNA is TGTGCCAGCAGCTCCTATTCCCCAGATACGCAGTATTTT.

The chain is built from TRBV2 and TRBJ1-4; maybe TRBD1 (6 bases). The CDR3 spans 13 residues. Germline V gives CDR1 SNHLY, CDR2 FYNNEI. V dropped 9 bases and J dropped 1 base, with 9 bases sitting between them. The chain's CDR3 is CASTGLTNEKLFF. The CDR3 bases are TGTGCCAGTACAGGGTTAACTAATGAAAAACTGTTTTTT.

The rearrangement joins TRBV27 to TRBJ1-5, with 8 bases matching TRBD1. The CDR3 extends over 17 amino acids. V lost 5 bases, J lost 5 bases, and 14 bases stayed unmatched. Germline V lookup: CDR1 MNHEY, CDR2 SMNVEV (reference sequence). In DNA form, the CDR3 reads TGTGCCAGCAGTCCAGATATGGACAGGGACGAGGATCAGCCCCAGCATTTT. It yields the protein CASSPDMDRDEDQPQHF.

V usage is TRBV4-3 and J usage is TRBJ2-2; 13 bases line up with TRBD2. CDR3 length: 20 residues. The V and J ends lost 4 bases and 0 bases, in that order; junction bases with no gene match: 11. CDR1 LGHNA and CDR2 YSLEER come from the germline V gene. CDR3: CASSRTTGLAGPTNTGELFF. The CDR3 nucleotides are TGCGCCAGCAGCCGGACTACGGGACTAGCGGGGCCAACGAACACCGGGGAGCTGTTTTTT.

The chain couples TRBV9 to TRBJ2-1; 7 bases are a match to TRBD1. The length of the CDR3 is 14 residues. Germline V lookup: CDR1 SGDLS, CDR2 YYNGEE. Losses at the gene ends were 4 bases for V and 4 bases for J; bases not matched to a gene: 5. The CDR3 region has the DNA TGTGCCAGCAGCACACGGACAGGATACAATGAGCAGTTCTTC. Protein: CASSTRTGYNEQFF. The full variable domain, completed using reference TRBV9 and TRBJ2-1, is DSGVTQTPKHLITATGQRVTLRCSPRSGDLSVYWYQQSLDQGLQFLIQYYNGEERAKGNILERFSAQQFPDLHSELNLSSLELGDSALYFCASSTRTGYNEQFFGPGTRLTVL.

The chain has TRBV7-2 and TRBJ1-5; D gene unclear. This CDR3 region has 13 residues. Germline loops: CDR1 SGHTA, CDR2 FQGNSA. V lost 0 bases to trimming and J lost 7 bases, with 7 bases between them. CDR3 region: CASSLARRQPQHF. The CDR3, as DNA: TGTGCCAGCAGCTTAGCTAGGAGGCAGCCCCAGCATTTT.

This sequence joins TRBV6-5 and TRBJ2-1; the match to TRBD2 covers 8 bases. V gave up 9 bases and J gave up 6 bases; unmatched junction bases: 7. The CDR3 loop spans 13 amino acids. In germline, CDR1 is MNHEY, CDR2 SVGAGI. The CDR3 sequence is CASKERGINEQFF. The CDR3 coding sequence is TGTGCCAGTAAAGAGCGGGGGATCAATGAGCAGTTCTTC.

This rearrangement joins TRBV10-1 to TRBJ1-4, with D tentatively TRBD1 (6 bases). V lost 0 bases and J 5 bases, leaving 22 bases between the germline ends. Germline V CDR1 and CDR2: WNHNN, SYGVQD (reference sequence). The CDR3 runs to 19 residues. The CDR3 DNA is TGCGCCAGCAGTGAGTCGAGGGGGACAAGGGGATCGGGAAATGAAAAACTGTTTTTT. It codes for CASSESRGTRGSGNEKLFF.

The rearrangement joins TRBV30 to TRBJ1-2; D perhaps matches TRBD1 (6 bases). The CDR3 contains 15 residues. Germline CDR1 and CDR2: GTSNPN and SVGIG (reference sequence). Trimming shortened V by 3 bases and J by 8 bases, and 22 bases separated the two germline ends. For the CDR3, the DNA is TGTGCCTGGAGCGACGCCATGTACAGGGTAACGGGCTACACCTTC. It yields the protein CAWSDAMYRVTGYTF.

The chain links TRBV6-5 to TRBJ1-2; 9 bases fit TRBD1. Germline values: CDR1 MNHEY, CDR2 SVGAGI. V lost 6 bases, J lost 1 base, and 6 bases stayed unmatched. The CDR3 has 15 residues. The CDR3 loop is CASSPGQGGNYGYTF. CDR3 coding DNA: TGTGCCAGCAGCCCGGGACAGGGCGGTAACTATGGCTACACCTTC.

The rearrangement joins TRBV4-1 to TRBJ2-7, with D maybe TRBD2 (7 bases). Germline CDR1 MGHRA, CDR2 YSYEKL. V dropped 4 bases and J dropped 2 bases, with 15 bases sitting between them. The CDR3 runs 15 residues. CDR3 bases: TGCGCCAGCAGCCGGGGGGCTCGGGAGGCCTACGAGCAGTACTTC. It is translated as CASSRGAREAYEQYF.

The chain joins TRBV5-5 to TRBJ2-2; D is possibly TRBD2 (5 bases). Germline-derived CDR1 and CDR2 are SGHKS and YYEKEE (reference sequence). The ends were cut back, 0 bases at V and 4 bases at J, with 10 bases in the middle. The CDR3 has 15 amino acids. CDR3: CASSLAGGGTGELFF. The CDR3, as DNA: TGTGCCAGCAGCTTGGCAGGTGGAGGCACCGGGGAGCTGTTTTTT.

The chain combines TRBV12-5 with TRBJ2-3, with D perhaps TRBD2 (5 bases). V lost 3 bases and J 4 bases, leaving 8 bases between the germline ends. Looked up from germline, CDR1 is LGHNT and CDR2 is FRNRAP. The CDR3 is 13 residues long. CDR3 residues: CASGFTRSDTQYF. The CDR3 nucleotides are TGTGCTAGTGGTTTCACTAGATCAGATACGCAGTATTTT.

The chain joins TRBV27 to TRBJ1-1; D is uncertain. Germline V gene sequence: CDR1 MNHEY, CDR2 SMNVEV (reference sequence). Trimming cost V 3 bases and J 1 base, with 6 bases left between them. The CDR3 is 13 residues long. CDR3 amino acids: CASSFNRNTEAFF. The CDR3 DNA is TGTGCCAGCAGTTTCAACAGGAACACTGAAGCTTTCTTT.